Included here is one T cell receptor beta chain sequence, with context. The antigen is undetermined. This entry is derived from a study of cytomegalovirus exposure and HLA in healthy donors. General study results and limits: According to a subsequent analysis, TCR clusters identified in the first cohort showed a tendency to co-occur across the approximately 110 validation repertoires. The study designated fewer than 200 TCR beta chains cytomegalovirus-associated.

TCRdb keeps only in-frame clones here, not all; method: immunoSEQ multiplex PCR. The sample has under 400,000 clones, approximately 85% seen once; the top ten hold around 0.88%. Per germline, CDR1 LNHNV and CDR2 YYDKDF (reference sequence). V shed 5 bases and J shed 0 bases, with 11 bases lying between them. The CDR3 is 14 amino acids. This sequence was found in a man aged 25 to 45 in good health and CMV-seronegative. V and J are TRBV15 and TRBJ2-7; possible D gene TRBD1, 6 bases. The sequenced material came from PBMCs. The CDR3 sequence is CATSHDRSSYEQYF. The CDR3 DNA sequence: TGTGCCACCAGCCACGACAGGAGCTCCTACGAGCAGTACTTC.